These T cell receptor beta chains were read from a single sample in a study of T cells in localized non-small cell lung cancer. The protocol was immunoSEQ multiplex PCR, while the TCRdb copy is restricted to in-frame clones and leaves out a portion. The sample shows 70,000 to 100,000 clones, 80% of them seen only once. Specimen: peripheral blood, collected before any cancer treatment. The source of these receptors is a female donor of 60 years or more with stage I lung adenocarcinoma. The CDR3 runs from the conserved cysteine through the conserved F or W. The order of the fields is D gene, J gene, V gene, clone size, CDR3 length, CDR3 DNA, CDR3 protein. D genes are given only for firm matches. Clone size is shown for a subset of rows, as once, few, many or a class of expanded clone.

d_gene: NA; j_gene: TRBJ2-7; v_gene: TRBV11-2; abundance: NA; len: 11; CDR3nt: TGTGCCAGCAGCTCCCTCATCGAGCAGTACTTC; CDR3aa: CASSSLIEQYF
d_gene: TRBD1; j_gene: TRBJ1-4; v_gene: TRBV7-9; abundance: NA; len: 16; CDR3nt: TGTGCCAGCAGCTTATTCCCGACAGGGGGAGATGAAAAACTGTTTTTT; CDR3aa: CASSLFPTGGDEKLFF
d_gene: NA; j_gene: TRBJ1-1; v_gene: TRBV27; abundance: once; len: 15; CDR3nt: TGTGCCAGCAGTTCCGACAGCCGAATGAACACTGAAGCTTTCTTT; CDR3aa: CASSSDSRMNTEAFF
d_gene: NA; j_gene: TRBJ2-7; v_gene: TRBV14; abundance: NA; len: 12; CDR3nt: TGTGCCAGCAGCCAATATACCTACGAGCAGTACTTC; CDR3aa: CASSQYTYEQYF
d_gene: NA; j_gene: TRBJ2-5; v_gene: TRBV7-2; abundance: once; len: 15; CDR3nt: TGTGCCAGCAGCACCGCTTACAGGGAGCGAGAGACCCAGTACTTC; CDR3aa: CASSTAYRERETQYF
d_gene: TRBD2; j_gene: TRBJ2-1; v_gene: TRBV7-2; abundance: once; len: 15; CDR3nt: TGTGCCAGCAGGCGGGCGGGAGTATCCTACAATGAGCAGTTCTTC; CDR3aa: CASRRAGVSYNEQFF
d_gene: NA; j_gene: TRBJ1-3; v_gene: TRBV5-3; abundance: NA; len: 15; CDR3nt: TGTGCCAGCAGCTCCCGACCCACCTCTGGAAACACCATATATTTT; CDR3aa: CASSSRPTSGNTIYF
d_gene: TRBD1; j_gene: TRBJ1-2; v_gene: TRBV6-6; abundance: few; len: 16; CDR3nt: TGTGCCAGCAGTTACGATTCAGGGGGCGCGGGTGATGGCTACACCTTC; CDR3aa: CASSYDSGGAGDGYTF
d_gene: TRBD2; j_gene: TRBJ2-1; v_gene: TRBV28; abundance: NA; len: 16; CDR3nt: TGTGCCAGCAGAAGTGGGACTAACAGTAACTACAATGAGCAGTTCTTC; CDR3aa: CASRSGTNSNYNEQFF
d_gene: TRBD1; j_gene: TRBJ1-4; v_gene: TRBV2; abundance: NA; len: 15; CDR3nt: TGTGCCAGCAGTCAACTTGGGACAGGCGTTGAAAAACTGTTTTTT; CDR3aa: CASSQLGTGVEKLFF
d_gene: NA; j_gene: TRBJ1-2; v_gene: TRBV2; abundance: NA; len: 13; CDR3nt: TGTGCCAGCAGTGAAAGGCCGCCAGGAGGCTACACCTTC; CDR3aa: CASSERPPGGYTF
d_gene: NA; j_gene: TRBJ2-4; v_gene: TRBV20-1; abundance: NA; len: 11; CDR3nt: TGCAGTGCTAGAGCTAAAAACATTCAGTACTTC; CDR3aa: CSARAKNIQYF
d_gene: TRBD1; j_gene: TRBJ1-2; v_gene: TRBV9; abundance: NA; len: 13; CDR3nt: TGTGCCAGCACCAGGACAGGGGGCTATGGCTACACCTTC; CDR3aa: CASTRTGGYGYTF
d_gene: TRBD1; j_gene: TRBJ2-5; v_gene: TRBV28; abundance: few; len: 17; CDR3nt: TGTGCCAGCAGTTTATTCTCGGACAGGGTAACCCAAGAGACCCAGTACTTC; CDR3aa: CASSLFSDRVTQETQYF
d_gene: NA; j_gene: TRBJ2-7; v_gene: TRBV5-1; abundance: NA; len: 15; CDR3nt: TGCGCCAGCAGCCCACAGGAAGGGGCCGGGCACGAGCAGTACTTC; CDR3aa: CASSPQEGAGHEQYF
d_gene: NA; j_gene: TRBJ1-5; v_gene: TRBV28; abundance: NA; len: 14; CDR3nt: TGTGCCAGCAGGAACGTCCTTAGCAATCAGCCCCAGCATTTT; CDR3aa: CASRNVLSNQPQHF
d_gene: NA; j_gene: TRBJ1-1; v_gene: TRBV19; abundance: NA; len: 14; CDR3nt: TGTGCCAGTACGGGGGGACCCTTGAACACTGAAGCTTTCTTT; CDR3aa: CASTGGPLNTEAFF
d_gene: NA; j_gene: TRBJ2-5; v_gene: TRBV4-1; abundance: NA; len: 16; CDR3nt: TGCGCCAGCAGCTCCAGGTTTGTGACGGGGTTAGAGACCCAGTACTTC; CDR3aa: CASSSRFVTGLETQYF
d_gene: TRBD2; j_gene: TRBJ2-1; v_gene: TRBV5-5; abundance: NA; len: 16; CDR3nt: TGTGCCAGCAGCTCGCTAGCGGGGGTCTCCTACAATGAGCAGTTCTTC; CDR3aa: CASSSLAGVSYNEQFF
d_gene: NA; j_gene: TRBJ1-6; v_gene: TRBV7-8; abundance: NA; len: 15; CDR3nt: TGTGCCAGCAGCTCCGGGGGATACAGGGATTCACCCCTCCACTTT; CDR3aa: CASSSGGYRDSPLHF
d_gene: NA; j_gene: TRBJ1-1; v_gene: TRBV4-3; abundance: few; len: 15; CDR3nt: TGCGCCAGCAGCCAACCCCGGGGGATGAACACTGAAGCTTTCTTT; CDR3aa: CASSQPRGMNTEAFF
d_gene: TRBD1; j_gene: TRBJ1-1; v_gene: TRBV5-1; abundance: NA; len: 15; CDR3nt: TGCGCCAGCAGCACTGGACAGGGGAAGAACACTGAAGCTTTCTTT; CDR3aa: CASSTGQGKNTEAFF
d_gene: NA; j_gene: TRBJ1-2; v_gene: TRBV27; abundance: NA; len: 13; CDR3nt: TGTGCCAGCAGCGAATTGGGGGGGCATGGCTACACCTTC; CDR3aa: CASSELGGHGYTF
d_gene: TRBD2; j_gene: TRBJ2-7; v_gene: TRBV28; abundance: NA; len: 17; CDR3nt: TGTGCCAGCAGTTCCTTCCTACTAGCGGGAGAGCTCTACGAGCAGTACTTC; CDR3aa: CASSSFLLAGELYEQYF
d_gene: TRBD1; j_gene: TRBJ1-1; v_gene: TRBV19; abundance: NA; len: 13; CDR3nt: TGTGCCAGTAGTATTAGGGACAGGGACGAAGCTTTCTTT; CDR3aa: CASSIRDRDEAFF
d_gene: TRBD1; j_gene: TRBJ1-2; v_gene: TRBV2; abundance: NA; len: 13; CDR3nt: TGTGCCAGCACCGGGACAGGGGGCTCTGGCTACACCTTC; CDR3aa: CASTGTGGSGYTF
d_gene: NA; j_gene: TRBJ1-3; v_gene: TRBV19; abundance: NA; len: 15; CDR3nt: TGTGCCAGTACTCTCAGTTCGCTCTCTGGAAACACCATATATTTT; CDR3aa: CASTLSSLSGNTIYF
d_gene: NA; j_gene: TRBJ1-2; v_gene: TRBV5-4; abundance: NA; len: 14; CDR3nt: TGTGCCAGCAGCTTGCAGGGGCAAGGCTATGGCTACACCTTC; CDR3aa: CASSLQGQGYGYTF
d_gene: NA; j_gene: TRBJ1-5; v_gene: TRBV18; abundance: NA; len: 14; CDR3nt: TGTGCCAGCTCACCAGTGGACGGCAATCAGCCCCAGCATTTT; CDR3aa: CASSPVDGNQPQHF
d_gene: TRBD1; j_gene: TRBJ2-7; v_gene: TRBV6-6; abundance: NA; len: 14; CDR3nt: TGTGCCAGCAGTTACAACAGGGGGCAAAGCGAGCAGTACTTC; CDR3aa: CASSYNRGQSEQYF
d_gene: NA; j_gene: TRBJ1-2; v_gene: TRBV30; abundance: NA; len: 14; CDR3nt: TGTGCCTGGACCCCCGGCACTGCTAACTATGGCTACACCTTC; CDR3aa: CAWTPGTANYGYTF
d_gene: NA; j_gene: TRBJ2-3; v_gene: TRBV30; abundance: NA; len: 15; CDR3nt: TGTGCCTGGAGTAGCACCACCACTCTCAGAGATACGCAGTATTTT; CDR3aa: CAWSSTTTLRDTQYF
d_gene: TRBD1; j_gene: TRBJ1-5; v_gene: TRBV6-6; abundance: NA; len: 15; CDR3nt: TGTGCCAGCAGTTACCGGGGACAGGGGGACCAGCCCCAGCATTTT; CDR3aa: CASSYRGQGDQPQHF
d_gene: TRBD1; j_gene: TRBJ2-1; v_gene: TRBV28; abundance: NA; len: 13; CDR3nt: TGTGCCAGCGCCGGGACAGGGCGGAATGAGCAGTTCTTC; CDR3aa: CASAGTGRNEQFF
d_gene: NA; j_gene: TRBJ1-5; v_gene: TRBV19; abundance: once; len: 13; CDR3nt: TGTGCCAGTAGCCCGTGGGGCAATCAGCCCCAGCATTTT; CDR3aa: CASSPWGNQPQHF
d_gene: NA; j_gene: TRBJ1-1; v_gene: TRBV7-2; abundance: NA; len: 16; CDR3nt: TGTGCCAGCAGCTTGGCCCCCAGGGCAGTGAACACTGAAGCTTTCTTT; CDR3aa: CASSLAPRAVNTEAFF
d_gene: NA; j_gene: TRBJ1-2; v_gene: TRBV4-2; abundance: NA; len: 14; CDR3nt: TGTGCCAGCAGCCAAGTAGCAGGGAAGGATGGCTACACCTTC; CDR3aa: CASSQVAGKDGYTF
d_gene: NA; j_gene: TRBJ2-7; v_gene: TRBV7-2; abundance: NA; len: 13; CDR3nt: TGTGCCAGCAGCTTAGTTGGATTGGGTGAGCAGTACTTC; CDR3aa: CASSLVGLGEQYF
d_gene: TRBD1; j_gene: TRBJ1-4; v_gene: TRBV6-5; abundance: NA; len: 15; CDR3nt: TGTGCCAGCAGTTACGGGGGGACAGGCAATGAAAAACTGTTTTTT; CDR3aa: CASSYGGTGNEKLFF
d_gene: NA; j_gene: TRBJ1-2; v_gene: TRBV4-3; abundance: NA; len: 16; CDR3nt: TGCGCCAGCAGCCAGCAAGCAGGGGAACCTAACTATGGCTACACCTTC; CDR3aa: CASSQQAGEPNYGYTF
d_gene: NA; j_gene: TRBJ1-6; v_gene: TRBV19; abundance: few; len: 14; CDR3nt: TGTGCCAGTAGTCAGCAGGGCAATAATTCACCCCTCCACTTT; CDR3aa: CASSQQGNNSPLHF
d_gene: NA; j_gene: TRBJ2-7; v_gene: TRBV6-5; abundance: NA; len: 14; CDR3nt: TGTGCCAGCAGCGCGACCTTCTCCGACGTTAAGCAGTACTTC; CDR3aa: CASSATFSDVKQYF
d_gene: TRBD1; j_gene: TRBJ1-2; v_gene: TRBV6-5; abundance: NA; len: 15; CDR3nt: TGTGCCAGCAGTCCCGGAGGTACAGGGGCCTATGGCTACACCTTC; CDR3aa: CASSPGGTGAYGYTF
d_gene: NA; j_gene: TRBJ1-2; v_gene: TRBV30; abundance: NA; len: 12; CDR3nt: TGTGCCTGGAGTAACGGAAACTATGGCTACACCTTC; CDR3aa: CAWSNGNYGYTF
d_gene: TRBD1; j_gene: TRBJ1-1; v_gene: TRBV6-5; abundance: NA; len: 13; CDR3nt: TGTGCCAGCAGAGTGCGACAGGGCACTGAAGCTTTCTTT; CDR3aa: CASRVRQGTEAFF
d_gene: TRBD1; j_gene: TRBJ2-7; v_gene: TRBV4-2; abundance: NA; len: 15; CDR3nt: TGTGCCAGCAGCTTGGGACAGACCACCCGGTACGAGCAGTACTTC; CDR3aa: CASSLGQTTRYEQYF
d_gene: NA; j_gene: TRBJ2-2; v_gene: TRBV7-2; abundance: NA; len: 16; CDR3nt: TGTGCCAGCAGCTTAGTTTTTCAGGCAAGGGCCGGGGAGCTGTTTTTT; CDR3aa: CASSLVFQARAGELFF
d_gene: NA; j_gene: TRBJ2-5; v_gene: TRBV5-1; abundance: NA; len: 12; CDR3nt: TGCGCCAGCAGCGGAGCCCTAGAGACCCAGTACTTC; CDR3aa: CASSGALETQYF
d_gene: NA; j_gene: TRBJ1-2; v_gene: TRBV28; abundance: NA; len: 15; CDR3nt: TGTGCCAGCAGTTTAGTCGGGGCCGGAGATCATGGCTACACCTTC; CDR3aa: CASSLVGAGDHGYTF
d_gene: TRBD1; j_gene: TRBJ2-5; v_gene: TRBV18; abundance: NA; len: 14; CDR3nt: TGTGCCAGCTCACCACCGACGACAGGGGAGACCCAGTACTTC; CDR3aa: CASSPPTTGETQYF
d_gene: TRBD2; j_gene: TRBJ2-4; v_gene: TRBV11-1; abundance: few; len: 18; CDR3nt: TGTGCCAGCAGCCGCTCCACGGGACTAGCGGGAGGCGCGAACATTCAGTACTTC; CDR3aa: CASSRSTGLAGGANIQYF
d_gene: TRBD1; j_gene: TRBJ2-7; v_gene: TRBV11-2; abundance: NA; len: 12; CDR3nt: TGTGCCAGCAGCCGAACAGGGGACGAGCAGTACTTC; CDR3aa: CASSRTGDEQYF
d_gene: TRBD1; j_gene: TRBJ1-1; v_gene: TRBV7-9; abundance: NA; len: 15; CDR3nt: TGTGCCAGCAGCTTCGGGACAGCCCGGGGCACTGAAGCTTTCTTT; CDR3aa: CASSFGTARGTEAFF